These 4 T cell receptor beta chains originate from one sample sequenced in a study of T cell responses to AZD1222 COVID-19 vaccine. Sequencing was performed with immunoSEQ multiplex PCR; in TCRdb, only in-frame clones are kept and a portion is missing. The table lists about 120,000 clones, about 90% of them singletons, with over 8.5% in the top ten. Here the sequenced sample was peripheral blood, taken on day 0 of AZD1222 vaccination. The receptors here all came from an adult in good health.

As concerns this clone: Different DNA sequences within this sample yield the same CDR3. The V gene is TRBV5-1, the J gene TRBJ1-2, with a tentative D call TRBD1 (5 bases). This CDR3 contains 14 residues. V gave up 0 bases and J gave up 0 bases, with 6 bases separating them. Germline V lookup: CDR1 SGHRS, CDR2 YFSETQ. The CDR3 bases are TGCGCCAGCAGCTTGGAGGGGTCTAACTATGGCTACACCTTC. This codes for CASSLEGSNYGYTF.

This chain uses TRBV18 with TRBJ1-4; 7 bases agree with TRBD1. V shed 3 bases and J 7 bases; nucleotides not matched to a gene: 11. The CDR3 is made up of 16 amino acids. Germline CDR1 and CDR2: KGHSH and LQKENI. CDR3 nucleotide sequence: TGTGCCAGCTCACCCGGGGTTGAGGGGGCGCGTGAAAAACTGTTTTTT. Translated, it gives CASSPGVEGAREKLFF. The full variable domain, its missing parts supplied by reference TRBV18 and TRBJ1-4, is NAGVMQNPRHLVRRRGQEARLRCSPMKGHSHVYWYRQLPEEGLKFMVYLQKENIIDESGMPKERFSAEFPKEGPSILRIQQVVRGDSAAYFCASSPGVEGAREKLFFGSGTQLSVL.

The genes are TRBV18 and TRBJ2-7; either TRBD1 or TRBD2 may supply D (6 bases each). The length of the CDR3 is 14 residues. The V gene lost 2 bases and the J gene lost 5 bases, with 13 bases spanning the gap. Germline V lookup: CDR1 KGHSH, CDR2 LQKENI. The CDR3 spells CASSPGGGSNEQYF. Here the CDR3 DNA reads TGTGCCAGCTCACCAGGAGGGGGTAGCAACGAGCAGTACTTC.

V gene TRBV5-1 combines with J gene TRBJ1-1; D is undetermined. Looked up from germline, CDR1 is SGHRS and CDR2 is YFSETQ. Trimming cost V 0 bases and J 2 bases, with 8 bases left between them. CDR3 length equals 14 residues. Here the CDR3 DNA reads TGCGCCAGCAGCTTGGACGTACCCAACACTGAAGCTTTCTTT. It yields the protein CASSLDVPNTEAFF.